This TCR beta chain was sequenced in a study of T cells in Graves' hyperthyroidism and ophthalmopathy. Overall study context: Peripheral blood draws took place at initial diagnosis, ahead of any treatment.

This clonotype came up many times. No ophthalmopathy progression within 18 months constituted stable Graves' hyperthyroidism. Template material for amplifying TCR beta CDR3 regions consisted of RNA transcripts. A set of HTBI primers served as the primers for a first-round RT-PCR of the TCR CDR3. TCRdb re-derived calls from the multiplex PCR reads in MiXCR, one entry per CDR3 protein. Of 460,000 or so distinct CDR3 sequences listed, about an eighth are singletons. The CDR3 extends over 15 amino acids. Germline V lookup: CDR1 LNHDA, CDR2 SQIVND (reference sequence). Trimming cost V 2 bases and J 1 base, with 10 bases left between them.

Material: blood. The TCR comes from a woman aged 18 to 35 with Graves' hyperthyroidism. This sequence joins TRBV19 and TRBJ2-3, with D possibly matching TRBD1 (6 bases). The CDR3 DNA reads TGTGCCAGTAGTATATGGGACACTCGCACAGATACGCAGTATTTT. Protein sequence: CASSIWDTRTDTQYF.